Included here is one TCR beta chain sequence, with context. Its specificity is unknown. V was cut by 4 bases and J by 3 bases, with 10 bases left in between. CDR1 is SQVTM and CDR2 is ANQGSEA in the germline V gene. The CDR3 is made up of 12 amino acids. The PCR was carried out with 60 Vbeta primers and 13 Jbeta primers. Using immunoSEQ multiplex PCR, the repertoire was profiled, and TCRdb retains in-frame clones only, with some absent. Here the sample table reports about 120,000 clones. The sample is drawn from a study of cytomegalovirus exposure and HLA in healthy donors. Study context: Membership in the Caucasian-associated ancestry cluster was found for 81% of approximately 380 genotyped donors.

Study-wide results and caveats: Sequencing depth roughly uniform across donors was assumed in presence/absence analyses.

The source material was PBMCs. V is TRBV29-1 and J is TRBJ2-7; D unclear. The TCR sequence derives from a middle-aged man in good health and CMV-seropositive. CDR3 amino acids: CSVGPGVYEQYF. CDR3 in DNA: TGCAGCGTTGGTCCTGGAGTCTACGAGCAGTACTTC.